Listed below are T cell receptor beta chains from one sample, sequenced in a study of regulatory T cells in long-lasting Graves disease. Via MiXCR, TCRdb re-called the multiplex PCR reads, giving one row per CDR3 protein. Here the sample spans over 450,000 distinct CDR3 sequences, 20% to 25% being singletons. This specimen was peripheral blood mononuclear cells (PBMCs), taken when the disease was refractory, from a patient treated with antithyroid drugs. The source of these receptors is a female donor with Graves disease. CDR3s include the opening cysteine and the closing phenylalanine or tryptophan. A D gene is named only where the DNA matches it firmly. Size tells how often a clone was seen (once, few, many) or the class of an expanded clone, and some rows leave it out.

abundance	d_gene	v_gene	j_gene	CDR3nt	CDR3aa
-	TRBD1	TRBV19	TRBJ1-5	TGTGCCAGTAGGGGGGACAGGGGTAGCAATCAGCCCCAGCATTTT	CASRGDRGSNQPQHF
-	TRBD1	TRBV7-8	TRBJ1-3	TGTGCCAGCAGCTCGTATCCAAGCCGGGACAGGAGTTCTGGAAACACCATATATTTT	CASSSYPSRDRSSGNTIYF
-	TRBD1	TRBV5-1	TRBJ1-2	TGCGCCAGCAGCCAGGGACAGTCTGGGGGCTACACCTTC	CASSQGQSGGYTF
-	TRBD1	TRBV19	TRBJ1-5	TGTGCCAGTAGTATGGACCTGACAGGGGGCAATCAGCCCCAGCATTTT	CASSMDLTGGNQPQHF
few	-	TRBV9	TRBJ1-3	TGTGCCAGCAGCGTAGGGAGAGGGCCGGGAAACACCATATATTTT	CASSVGRGPGNTIYF
-	-	TRBV5-4	TRBJ2-7	TGTGCCAGCAGCTTGGCGGACACCTACGGGCAGTACTTC	CASSLADTYGQYF
-	TRBD2	TRBV7-3	TRBJ2-1	TGTGCCAGCAGCCCTGGGACTACTCTGGAGCAGTTCTTC	CASSPGTTLEQFF
many	-	TRBV5-1	TRBJ1-1	TGCGCCAGCAGCTTGGGAGGGACGGAGAACACTGAAGCTTTCTTT	CASSLGGTENTEAFF
many	-	TRBV6-2/TRBV6-3	TRBJ2-7	TGTGCCAGCAGTGAACGAGGGGGTTCAGGGCAGTACTTC	CASSERGGSGQYF
-	TRBD2	TRBV28	TRBJ2-7	TGTGCCACATTCCTAGCGGGAGCCTCCTACGAGCAGTACTTC	CATFLAGASYEQYF
-	TRBD1	TRBV2	TRBJ2-5	TGTGCCAGCAAAGGCAGGGGGCCCTCTGAGACCCAGTACTTC	CASKGRGPSETQYF
few	TRBD1	TRBV24-1	TRBJ1-2	TGTGCCACCAGTGATACCGGACAGGGCTATGGCTACACCTTC	CATSDTGQGYGYTF
-	-	TRBV20-1	TRBJ2-3	TGCAGTGCACTACAGGGACCCACAGATACGCAGTATTTT	CSALQGPTDTQYF
many	-	TRBV12-3/TRBV12-4	TRBJ1-1	TGTGCCAGCAGTTTGACATCGGGTGAAGCTTTCTTT	CASSLTSGEAFF
many	-	TRBV28	TRBJ1-2	TGTGCCAGCAGTTCATACCCTGAGCAAGAGAGGGGCTACACCTTC	CASSSYPEQERGYTF
many	-	TRBV28	TRBJ2-2	TGTGCCAGCAGTTTATTTGCCAGACACACCGGGGAGCTGTTTTTT	CASSLFARHTGELFF
many	TRBD1	TRBV19	TRBJ1-2	TGTGCCAGCAGTTCCACAGGGGAGTATGGCTACACCTTC	CASSSTGEYGYTF
-	-	TRBV15	TRBJ2-2	TGTGCCACCAGCGGGCATTCGAACACCGGGGAGCTGTTTTTT	CATSGHSNTGELFF
many	-	TRBV20-1	TRBJ1-1	TGCAGTGCTCGAGAGGGGAAAACTGAAGCTTTCTTT	CSAREGKTEAFF
-	-	TRBV29-1	TRBJ1-1	TGCAGCGTTGTCACAATCATGAGGACTGAAGCTTTCTTT	CSVVTIMRTEAFF
many	-	TRBV6-1	TRBJ1-1	TGTGCCAGCCTCGGTGGGGGCACTGAAGCTTTCTTT	CASLGGGTEAFF
-	-	TRBV12-3/TRBV12-4	TRBJ2-2	TGTGCCAGCAGTTTCGGGTCTGGCGGGGAGCTGTTTTTT	CASSFGSGGELFF
many	-	TRBV7-7	TRBJ1-2	TGTGCTAGCAGTTTAACACCGCTCAATGGCTACACCTTC	CASSLTPLNGYTF
few	-	TRBV9	TRBJ1-2	TGTGCCAGCAGCGGTGGCGGCTTCCTCTATGGCTACACCTTC	CASSGGGFLYGYTF
many	TRBD1	TRBV6-2/TRBV6-3	TRBJ2-5	TGTGCCACTGGGCCCGGGACAGGGGGAGAAGAGACCCAGTACTTC	CATGPGTGGEETQYF
many	-	TRBV13	TRBJ2-5	TGTGCCAGCCACGGACTCAACGGGGGGACCCAGTACTTC	CASHGLNGGTQYF
-	TRBD1	TRBV9	TRBJ1-2	TGTGCCAGCAGCGAGGGGGGACAGCATAGGAACTATGGCTACACCTTC	CASSEGGQHRNYGYTF
-	TRBD2	TRBV12-5	TRBJ2-2	TGTGCTAGTGGTTTCCTAGCGGGAGGTAACACCGGGGAGCTGTTTTTT	CASGFLAGGNTGELFF
-	-	TRBV6-9	TRBJ1-1	TGTGCCAGCAGTTACTTTTGGGGGCGAGAGACTGAAGCTTTCTTT	CASSYFWGRETEAFF
many	-	TRBV2	TRBJ2-5	TGTGCCAGCAGTGAACAGTCCCAAGAGACCCAGTACTTC	CASSEQSQETQYF
few	-	TRBV7-8	TRBJ1-2	TGTGCCAGCAGCTTAGAATACCGCAGGGAGGGCGGCTACACCTTC	CASSLEYRREGGYTF
-	TRBD1	TRBV27	TRBJ1-2	TGTGCCAGCAGTTTGTCGGGACAGGGGAAAGGCTACACCTTC	CASSLSGQGKGYTF
few	-	TRBV2	TRBJ1-3	TGTGCCAGCAAGCCCGGCTCTGGAAACACCATATATTTT	CASKPGSGNTIYF
-	TRBD1	TRBV5-1	TRBJ1-1	TGCGCCAGCAGTGTTGGACAGGGACTAACTGAAGCTTTCTTT	CASSVGQGLTEAFF
many	-	TRBV28	TRBJ1-5	TGTGCCAGCAGCTTGGGCGGTAGCAATCAGCCCCAGCATTTT	CASSLGGSNQPQHF
many	-	TRBV7-2	TRBJ2-7	TGTGCCAGCAGCCCCCAAGGTTCCGGGGCCTCAGGGCAGTACTTC	CASSPQGSGASGQYF
many	-	TRBV12-3/TRBV12-4	TRBJ2-7	TGTGCCAGCAGGTCCGGGCCCGGGTTATTGGAGCAGTACTTC	CASRSGPGLLEQYF
many	-	TRBV12-3/TRBV12-4	TRBJ2-7	TGTGCCAGCAGTCACAGGGCCATCTCCTACGAGCAGTACTTC	CASSHRAISYEQYF
many	-	TRBV12-3/TRBV12-4	TRBJ2-7	TGTGCCAGCAGTCCCGGACATGGAACCTACGAGCAGTACTTC	CASSPGHGTYEQYF
-	-	TRBV2	TRBJ1-2	TGTGCCAGCAGTAGGGGCACAGACTTAGGATATGGCTACACCTTC	CASSRGTDLGYGYTF